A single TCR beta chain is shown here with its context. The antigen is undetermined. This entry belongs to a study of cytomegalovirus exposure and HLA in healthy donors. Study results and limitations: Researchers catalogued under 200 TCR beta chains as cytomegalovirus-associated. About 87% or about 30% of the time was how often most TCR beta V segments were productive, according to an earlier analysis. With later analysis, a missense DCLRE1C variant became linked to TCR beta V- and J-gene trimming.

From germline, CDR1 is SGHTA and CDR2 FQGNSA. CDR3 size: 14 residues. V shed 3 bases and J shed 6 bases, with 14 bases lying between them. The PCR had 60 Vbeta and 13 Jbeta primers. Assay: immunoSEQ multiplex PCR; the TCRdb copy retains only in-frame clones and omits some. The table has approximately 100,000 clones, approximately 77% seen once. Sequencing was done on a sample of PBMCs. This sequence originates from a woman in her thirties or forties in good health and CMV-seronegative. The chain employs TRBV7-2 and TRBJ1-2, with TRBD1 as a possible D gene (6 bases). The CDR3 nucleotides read TGTGCCAGCAGCTTTGCCAGGGGTTCAGATGGCTACACCTTC. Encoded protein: CASSFARGSDGYTF.